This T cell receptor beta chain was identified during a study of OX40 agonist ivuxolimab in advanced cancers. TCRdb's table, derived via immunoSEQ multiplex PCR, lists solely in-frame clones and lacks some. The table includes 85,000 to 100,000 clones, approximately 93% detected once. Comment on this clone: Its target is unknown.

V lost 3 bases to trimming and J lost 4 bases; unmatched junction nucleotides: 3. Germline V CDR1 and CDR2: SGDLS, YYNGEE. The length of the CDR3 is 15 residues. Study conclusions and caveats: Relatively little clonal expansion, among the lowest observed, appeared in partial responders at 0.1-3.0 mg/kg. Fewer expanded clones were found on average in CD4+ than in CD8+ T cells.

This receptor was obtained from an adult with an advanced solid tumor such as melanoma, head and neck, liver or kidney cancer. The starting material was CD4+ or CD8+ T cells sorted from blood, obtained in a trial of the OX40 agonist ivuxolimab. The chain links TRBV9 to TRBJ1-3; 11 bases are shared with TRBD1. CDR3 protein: CASSAGQGVGNTIYF. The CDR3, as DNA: TGTGCCAGCAGCGCGGGACAGGGGGTAGGAAACACCATATATTTT.